Following are 30 T cell receptor beta chains from one sample sequenced in a study of beta chain features in type 1 diabetes. Expressed TCRB transcripts were sequenced, since all the RNA that had been isolated was reverse transcribed. Sequencing was performed with immunoSEQ multiplex PCR; in TCRdb, only in-frame clones are kept and a portion is missing. Here the sample spans about 270,000 clones, roughly 13% being singletons. No antigens are known for them. The study, taken as a whole, reports: TCRB CDR3s from Type 1 diabetes patients were moderately but significantly shorter in all four CD4+ subsets.

Input material: naive CD4+ T cells from blood. These TCRs come from a man aged 25 to 45 with type 1 diabetes.

This clone was found a few times. The chain uses TRBV19 and TRBJ2-1; maybe TRBD2 (5 bases). Per germline, CDR1 LNHDA and CDR2 SQIVND (reference sequence). V shed 11 bases and J shed 6 bases, with 11 bases lying between them. The CDR3 has 11 residues. The CDR3 here is CASRGSNEQFF. The DNA for the CDR3 is TGTGCCTCCAGAGGGTCCAATGAGCAGTTCTTC.

The chain employs TRBV10-3 and TRBJ2-5, with TRBD2 matching 11 bases. The CDR3 runs 17 residues. V gave up 0 bases and J gave up 5 bases; unmatched junction bases: 8. CDR1 ENHRY and CDR2 SYGVKD come from the germline V gene. CDR3 DNA sequence: TGTGCCATCAGTGAGTCGATGGCTAGCGGGAGGTGGGAGACCCAGTACTTC. Its translation: CAISESMASGRWETQYF.

This chain joins TRBV7-9 and TRBJ2-7, with 11 bases fitting TRBD1. The V gene's germline CDR1 is SEHNR and CDR2 FQNEAQ (reference sequence). Germline trimming cut 5 bases from V and 6 bases from J; bases unmatched to any gene: 6. CDR3 length: 14 residues. DNA for the CDR3: TGTGCCAGCAGCCCCTCCGGGACAGGGGGCGAGCAGTACTTC. It specifies CASSPSGTGGEQYF.

The rearrangement joins TRBV19 to TRBJ2-7; TRBD1 matches 8 bases. This CDR3 has 15 amino acids. CDR1 and CDR2 from the germline V gene are LNHDA and SQIVND (reference sequence). The V and J ends lost 5 bases and 5 bases, in that order; junction bases with no gene match: 11. The CDR3 region is CASSVPGTGSHEQYF. The CDR3 DNA is TGTGCCAGTAGTGTACCCGGGACAGGTTCGCACGAGCAGTACTTC.

The chain carries TRBV4-2 and TRBJ2-7; the match to TRBD2 covers 9 bases. Germline-derived CDR1 and CDR2 are LGHNA and YNFKEQ. V was pared by 0 bases and J by 1 base, with 7 bases of the junction left unmatched. The CDR3 spans 17 residues. The CDR3 is CASSQEDLAGVSYEQYF. In nucleotides, the CDR3 is TGTGCCAGCAGCCAAGAAGACTTAGCGGGAGTGTCCTACGAGCAGTACTTC.

As regards this clone: One end of the junction does not line up with germline, which may come from a read error. This chain connects TRBV7-7 to TRBJ2-5; 13 nucleotides match TRBD2. The CDR3 loop spans 16 amino acids. Germline CDR1 and CDR2: SSHAT and FNYEAQ (reference sequence). The CDR3 DNA is TGTGCTAGCAGCTTGGGACTAGCGGGAATGGAAGAGACCCAGTACTTC. Protein: CASSLGLAGMEETQYF.

A few counts support this clone. The chain has TRBV6-6 and TRBJ1-5, with D unresolved. The germline V and J ends were trimmed by 7 bases and 1 base, with 14 bases remaining between them. The CDR3 covers 15 residues. CDR1 is MNHNY, CDR2 SVGAGI, per germline (reference sequence). CDR3 region: CASTGGPRSNQPQHF. In DNA, the CDR3 is TGTGCCAGCACCGGCGGGCCTAGGAGCAATCAGCCCCAGCATTTT.

The V and J genes are TRBV25-1 and TRBJ2-2; a weak D match, TRBD1 (6 bases). The CDR3 covers 14 residues. Looked up from germline, CDR1 is MGHDK and CDR2 is SYGVNS. The V and J ends lost 0 bases and 6 bases respectively, with 8 bases between them. The CDR3 is CASSEYGGPGELFF. In nucleotides, the CDR3 is TGTGCCAGCAGTGAATATGGGGGCCCCGGGGAGCTGTTTTTT.

This clone was seen more than once but under ten times. The rearrangement uses TRBV12-5 and TRBJ2-1; 9 bases are a match to TRBD2. V gave up 0 bases and J gave up 2 bases; unmatched junction bases: 5. CDR1 is LGHNT, CDR2 FRNRAP, per germline. The CDR3 is made up of 17 amino acids. CDR3 nucleotide sequence: TGTGCTAGTGGTTTGGTAAAGACTAGCGGAGCCTACAATGAGCAGTTCTTC. Protein: CASGLVKTSGAYNEQFF.

In its sample, this clone was seen a few times. J is TRBJ2-7 and V is TRBV10-3, with no clear D. The length of the CDR3 is 8 residues. V was shortened by 10 bases and J by 5 bases, with 3 bases between the two germline ends. The germline CDR1 and CDR2 sequences are ENHRY and SYGVKD. CDR3 nucleotide sequence: TGTGCCACAAACGAGCAGTACTTC. Residues: CATNEQYF.

This sequence joins TRBV5-1 and TRBJ2-7; weak D call: TRBD1 (5 bases). Germline V gene data show CDR1 as SGHRS and CDR2 as YFSETQ. The CDR3 consists of 15 residues. The germline V and J ends were trimmed by 4 bases and 1 base, with 15 bases remaining between them. CDR3 sequence reads: CASSKTAYPSYEQYF. Written as DNA, the CDR3 is TGCGCCAGCAGCAAGACAGCCTACCCTTCCTACGAGCAGTACTTC.

This clone was seen more than once but under ten times. The CDR3 sequence is CASSSGVSSGTYEQYF. CDR3 DNA sequence: TGTGCCAGCAGTTCCGGTGTCTCTAGCGGGACCTACGAGCAGTACTTC. V is TRBV28 and J is TRBJ2-7, with 9 bases matching TRBD2. The ends lost 4 bases at V and 2 bases at J; junction bases unmatched: 9. This CDR3 is built from 16 residues. Looked up from germline, CDR1 is MDHEN and CDR2 is SYDVKM.

The chain carries TRBV27 and TRBJ1-2; 8 bases are shared with TRBD1. The trim removed 5 bases at V and 3 bases at J, leaving 2 bases unmatched. Per germline, CDR1 MNHEY and CDR2 SMNVEV (reference sequence). The CDR3 totals 13 residues. The CDR3 spells CASSPTGDYGYTF. Here the CDR3 DNA reads TGTGCCAGCAGTCCGACAGGGGACTATGGCTACACCTTC.

This clone was detected a few times. The CDR3 sequence: CASSAQVQGEAFF. The CDR3 DNA reads as TGTGCCAGCAGCGCCCAAGTACAGGGTGAAGCTTTCTTT. This chain uses TRBV5-4 with TRBJ1-1; D is possibly TRBD1 (6 bases). V was clipped by 4 bases and J by 7 bases, with 14 bases between them. This CDR3 comprises 13 residues. Germline V gene data show CDR1 as SGHNT and CDR2 as YYREEE (reference sequence).

The chain recombines TRBV5-4 with TRBJ2-5; 8 nucleotides match TRBD1. CDR1 and CDR2 from the germline V gene are SGHNT and YYREEE (reference sequence). Unmatched junction bases numbered 5, after V lost 2 bases and J lost 5 bases. This CDR3 comprises 14 residues. In DNA form, the CDR3 reads TGTGCCAGCAGCTTCCCAGGGGGCATGGAGACCCAGTACTTC. This codes for CASSFPGGMETQYF.

The V call is TRBV28, the J call TRBJ2-3; TRBD2 matches 9 bases. The CDR3 loop spans 17 amino acids. Germline CDR1 MDHEN, CDR2 SYDVKM. V gave up 6 bases and J gave up 2 bases; unmatched junction bases: 12. The CDR3 sequence is CASRIAGALRVTDTQYF. The CDR3 DNA follows: TGTGCCAGCAGAATAGCGGGAGCGCTGAGGGTCACAGATACGCAGTATTTT.

J is TRBJ1-2 and V is TRBV19; D ambiguous. Germline V gives CDR1 LNHDA, CDR2 SQIVND (reference sequence). There are 13 residues in the CDR3. V dropped 9 bases and J dropped 4 bases, with 15 bases sitting between them. CDR3 in amino acids: CASSAGPTYGYTF. The CDR3 region has the DNA TGTGCCAGCTCTGCGGGCCCGACCTATGGCTACACCTTC. Variable domain in full (rest from reference TRBV19 and TRBJ1-2): DGGITQSPKYLFRKEGQNVTLSCEQNLNHDAMYWYRQDPGQGLRLIYYSQIVNDFQKGDIAEGYSVSREKKESFPLTVTSAQKNPTAFYLCASSAGPTYGYTFGSGTRLTVV.

In this sample, this clone turned up a few times. Other DNA variants within this sample encode the same CDR3. This chain connects TRBV28 to TRBJ2-7; D gene ambiguous. V lost 6 bases and J lost 0, with 3 bases in between. The CDR3 totals 11 residues. The germline V gene encodes CDR1 MDHEN and CDR2 SYDVKM. The CDR3 nucleotides read TGTGCCAGCAGGAGCTCCTACGAGCAGTACTTC. Its translation: CASRSSYEQYF.

Only a few counts were recorded for this clone. The chain couples TRBV30 to TRBJ2-1; 7 nucleotides agree with TRBD1. Trimming removed 0 bases from V and 5 bases from J; junction bases left unmatched: 7. The CDR3 extends over 15 amino acids. Germline V lookup: CDR1 GTSNPN, CDR2 SVGIG (reference sequence). The CDR3 region is CAWSVRDRDNNEQFF. The CDR3 nucleotides are TGTGCCTGGAGTGTGAGGGACAGAGACAACAATGAGCAGTTCTTC.

This clone appeared a few times. The chain couples TRBV7-9 to TRBJ1-4; D gene unclear. Trimming cost V 1 base and J 7 bases, with 10 bases left between them. CDR1 and CDR2 from the germline V gene are SEHNR and FQNEAQ (reference sequence). This CDR3 has 14 amino acids. The CDR3 is CASSLVRGGEKLFF. The CDR3 bases are TGTGCCAGCAGCTTAGTTCGCGGAGGTGAAAAACTGTTTTTT.

The V gene is TRBV28, the J gene TRBJ2-5; TRBD2 matches at 7 bases. CDR3 length: 14 amino acids. Trimming cost V 2 bases and J 5 bases; bases outside gene matches: 5. The V gene's germline CDR1 is MDHEN and CDR2 SYDVKM. The DNA of the CDR3 is TGTGCCAGCAGTTTAATAGCGGGTGGGGAGACCCAGTACTTC. Its protein product is CASSLIAGGETQYF.

The sample holds a few counts of this clone. The V call is TRBV7-2, the J call TRBJ2-3; 10 positions match TRBD2. V lost 5 bases to trimming and J lost 4 bases; unmatched junction nucleotides: 3. Germline assignment: CDR1 SGHTA and CDR2 FQGNSA. The CDR3 runs 14 residues. The CDR3 region is CASSRGTSADTQYF. CDR3 in DNA: TGTGCCAGCAGCCGTGGGACTAGCGCAGATACGCAGTATTTT.

This clone came up a few times. The rearrangement uses TRBV7-8 and TRBJ2-1; the D gene is possibly TRBD2 (5 bases). V was pared by 5 bases and J by 9 bases, with 20 bases between. This CDR3 has 15 amino acids. Per the germline V gene, CDR1 is SGHVS and CDR2 is FQNEAQ. The chain's CDR3 is CASSPGSSRVGEQFF. The CDR3 coding sequence is TGTGCCAGCAGCCCCGGATCGTCGAGGGTGGGTGAGCAGTTCTTC.

The CDR3 nucleotides read TGTGCCAGCAGTGCCGGTGGGAGCTACGAGCAGTACTTC. This sequence encodes CASSAGGSYEQYF. The chain recombines TRBV6-1 with TRBJ2-7, with D possibly being TRBD2 (5 bases). Germline lookup yields CDR1 MNHNS and CDR2 SASEGT. The CDR3 has 13 residues. V was cut by 4 bases and J by 3 bases, with 10 bases left in between.

V is TRBV5-1 and J is TRBJ1-1; tentatively, D is TRBD1 (5 bases). Germline V gene sequence: CDR1 SGHRS, CDR2 YFSETQ. V was clipped by 0 bases and J by 6 bases, with 12 bases between them. The CDR3 totals 14 residues. CDR3 residues: CASSLVWQGAEAFF. The CDR3 DNA is TGCGCCAGCAGCTTGGTGTGGCAGGGCGCTGAAGCTTTCTTT.

This clone was seen a few times. This chain joins TRBV9 and TRBJ1-1, with D possibly being TRBD1 (6 bases). The germline CDR1 and CDR2 sequences are SGDLS and YYNGEE. The CDR3 loop spans 16 amino acids. The ends were cut back, 2 bases at V and 5 bases at J, with 19 bases in the middle. In DNA form, the CDR3 reads TGTGCCAGCAGCGTTACAGGGTCCCCGTCGCGGACTGAAGCTTTCTTT. Residues: CASSVTGSPSRTEAFF.

This clone was detected a few times. The chain has TRBV30 and TRBJ2-1; D might be TRBD1 (6 bases). The germline CDR1 and CDR2 sequences are GTSNPN and SVGIG (reference sequence). The V end was cut by 0 bases, the J end by 7 bases, with 13 bases between. This CDR3 comprises 14 residues. CDR3 amino acids: CAWSVPGTSNEQFF. The CDR3 region has the DNA TGTGCCTGGAGTGTCCCGGGGACATCGAATGAGCAGTTCTTC.

This clone was observed a few times. The sample holds other DNA sequences that translate to the same CDR3. The genes are TRBV28 and TRBJ2-7, with D tentatively TRBD2 (6 bases). Trimming shortened V by 2 bases and J by 4 bases, and 6 bases separated the two germline ends. Germline V gives CDR1 MDHEN, CDR2 SYDVKM. The CDR3 has 12 amino acids. DNA for the CDR3: TGTGCCAGCAGTTTACGGGGGTACGAGCAGTACTTC. As protein: CASSLRGYEQYF. Full variable domain (rest looked up from reference TRBV28 and TRBJ2-7): DVKVTQSSRYLVKRTGEKVFLECVQDMDHENMFWYRQDPGLGLRLIYFSYDVKMKEKGDIPEGYSVSREKKERFSLILESASTNQTSMYLCASSLRGYEQYFGPGTRLTVT.

This clone was counted only a few times. This sequence joins TRBV6-1 and TRBJ1-1, with D unclear. V lost 4 bases to trimming and J lost 1 base, with 13 bases between them. From germline, CDR1 is MNHNS and CDR2 SASEGT. There are 15 residues in the CDR3. CDR3 bases: TGTGCCAGCAGTGCGCACAGAGCTGAGAACACTGAAGCTTTCTTT. As protein: CASSAHRAENTEAFF.

This clone was seen a handful of times. The gene calls are TRBV9 and TRBJ2-3, with D tentatively TRBD2 (5 bases). V shed 3 bases and J shed 3 bases, with 14 bases lying between them. Germline-derived CDR1 and CDR2 are SGDLS and YYNGEE. The CDR3 loop spans 15 amino acids. This chain's CDR3 is CASSDAGRRTDTQYF. CDR3 in DNA: TGTGCCAGCAGCGACGCCGGGCGGAGGACAGATACGCAGTATTTT.